This TCR beta chain was captured in a study of breast tumors, draining lymph nodes, adjacent tissues. Findings and limits, study-wide: Tumor T cell lymph node origin was a supported hypothesis, not proven. Tumor and nontumor repertoires were significantly more similar in luminal-like than in basal-like breast cancer. Tumors had less TCR diversity than lymph nodes, more than nontumor tissue. The data were judged consistent with most tumor T cells coming from lymph node and expanding in tumor.

TCRdb independently ran MiXCR on the multiplex PCR reads; one entry per CDR3 protein. The sample records fewer than 30,000 distinct CDR3 sequences, approximately 63% being singletons. Remarks on this clonotype: Its specificity is not known.

The receptor was isolated from a female donor with breast cancer. Some clones in this sample may be carry-over from other donors' samples. Sequencing was carried out using tumor-adjacent breast tissue.

The CDR3 protein is CSVGGQGGTGELFF. The CDR3 coding sequence is TGCAGCGTTGGGGGGCAGGGAGGGACCGGGGAGCTGTTTTTT. V is TRBV29-1 and J is TRBJ2-2; TRBD2 is a possible D gene (7 bases). CDR3 length equals 14 residues. Between the trimmed V and J ends, which lost 4 bases and 5 bases, there was a span of 14 bases. Germline V gene data show CDR1 as SQVTM and CDR2 as ANQGSEA.